Following are 25 T cell receptor beta chains from one sample sequenced in a study of blood T cell repertoires in COVID-19. Profiled with immunoSEQ multiplex PCR; TCRdb holds only in-frame clones, not every one. Of over 130,000 clones listed, 75% to 90% are singletons. Material: peripheral blood. These receptors all stem from an elderly woman with acute or convalescent COVID-19.

This clone was detected only a few times. The rearrangement joins TRBV2 to TRBJ1-2, with a possible D match to TRBD1 (6 bases). V lost 5 bases and J 2 bases, leaving 12 bases between the germline ends. The germline V gene has CDR1 SNHLY and CDR2 FYNNEI. This CDR3 has 14 residues. The CDR3 DNA reads TGTGCCAGCAGTACGCGGACAGAGAACTATGGCTACACCTTC. It encodes CASSTRTENYGYTF.

This chain uses TRBV27 with TRBJ2-7; D is perhaps TRBD1 (6 bases). The ends were cut back, 10 bases at V and 2 bases at J, with 15 bases in the middle. This CDR3 contains 13 residues. Germline assignment: CDR1 MNHEY and CDR2 SMNVEV (reference sequence). The CDR3 region has the DNA TGTGCCACAAGTAACAGGGCGACCTACGAGCAGTACTTC. It encodes CATSNRATYEQYF.

The V call is TRBV11-2, the J call TRBJ2-1; TRBD2 matches 9 bases. The length of the CDR3 is 16 residues. Germline CDR1 reads SGHAT; CDR2 reads FQNNGV. Unmatched junction bases numbered 4, after V lost 0 bases and J lost 4 bases. The CDR3 sequence: CASSLDRAGGYNEQFF. The CDR3 bases are TGTGCCAGCAGCTTAGATAGGGCGGGGGGGTACAATGAGCAGTTCTTC.

The chain employs TRBV27 and TRBJ2-1; TRBD2 aligns across 10 bases. V shed 5 bases, J shed 4 bases, and the junction held 8 bases outside the gene matches. The CDR3 is 16 residues long. Germline V lookup: CDR1 MNHEY, CDR2 SMNVEV (reference sequence). In nucleotides, the CDR3 is TGTGCCAGCAGTGACCCTCTAGCGGGGGATTACAATGAGCAGTTCTTC. It specifies CASSDPLAGDYNEQFF.

This sequence joins TRBV9 and TRBJ1-6, with 9 bases identical to TRBD1. Per the germline V gene, CDR1 is SGDLS and CDR2 is YYNGEE. The CDR3 is 14 amino acids. Trimming cost V 3 bases and J 10 bases; bases outside gene matches: 5. CDR3 sequence reads: CASSDRGQGSPLHF. In nucleotides, the CDR3 is TGTGCCAGCAGCGACAGGGGGCAGGGATCACCCCTCCACTTT.

The count of this clone is one. V is TRBV5-8 and J is TRBJ2-1; the D gene is possibly TRBD2 (6 bases). The germline V gene has CDR1 SGHTS and CDR2 YDEGEE. CDR3 size: 15 residues. The V end lost 3 bases, the J end lost 1 base, and 11 bases lay between the germline ends. The CDR3 DNA reads as TGTGCCAGCAGCTGGAGGGCCGGGTCCTACAATGAGCAGTTCTTC. This translates into CASSWRAGSYNEQFF.

This chain uses TRBV5-1 with TRBJ2-5; a possible D gene is TRBD2 (5 bases). The V end was cut by 1 base, the J end by 4 bases, with 26 bases between. This CDR3 comprises 19 residues. Germline CDR1 is SGHRS and CDR2 is YFSETQ. CDR3 in amino acids: CASSLWAVRDIGVGETQYF. The CDR3 DNA sequence: TGCGCCAGCAGCTTGTGGGCGGTTCGGGATATTGGTGTGGGAGAGACCCAGTACTTC.

The V call is TRBV6-6, the J call TRBJ2-7, with TRBD2 matching 12 bases. This CDR3 region has 16 residues. Germline CDR1 MNHNY, CDR2 SVGAGI (reference sequence). Trimming at V came to 2 bases and at J to 5 bases, leaving 7 bases not matched to a gene. The CDR3 here is CASSYGQTSGGHEQYF. DNA for the CDR3: TGTGCCAGCAGTTACGGGCAGACTAGCGGGGGCCACGAGCAGTACTTC.

V is TRBV29-1 and J is TRBJ2-3; TRBD1 matches at 9 bases. CDR1 and CDR2 (germline): SQVTM, ANQGSEA. This CDR3 spans 12 amino acids. The CDR3 DNA sequence: TGCACCACAGGGGGCGCAACAGATACGCAGTATTTT. Protein sequence: CTTGGATDTQYF.

This chain links TRBV19 with TRBJ1-5, with 7 nucleotides matching TRBD1. The V gene end was trimmed by 3 bases and the J gene end by 0 bases; junction bases not matched to a gene: 2. This CDR3 spans 15 amino acids. Germline V gene lookup returns CDR1 LNHDA and CDR2 SQIVND (reference sequence). CDR3 loop: CASSMGTVSNQPQHF. DNA for the CDR3: TGTGCCAGTAGTATGGGGACAGTTAGCAATCAGCCCCAGCATTTT.

V is TRBV11-2 and J is TRBJ2-7; D call uncertain. The CDR3 covers 14 residues. The germline CDR1 and CDR2 sequences are SGHAT and FQNNGV. V lost 1 base to trimming and J lost 2 bases, with 9 bases between them. CDR3 DNA: TGTGCCAGCAGCTTAGGGCAGGAAACCTACGAGCAGTACTTC. Protein product: CASSLGQETYEQYF.

The chain uses TRBV27 and TRBJ2-7; D gene ambiguous. This CDR3 is 11 amino acids long. The V end was cut by 6 bases, the J end by 5 bases, with 8 bases between. CDR1 and CDR2 (germline): MNHEY, SMNVEV (reference sequence). The CDR3 bases are TGTGCCAGCAGAAACAAGAACGAGCAGTACTTC. It translates to CASRNKNEQYF.

The chain joins TRBV19 to TRBJ1-1; perhaps TRBD1 as D (5 bases). Germline CDR1 LNHDA, CDR2 SQIVND (reference sequence). This CDR3 is 14 amino acids long. V dropped 6 bases and J dropped 4 bases, with 15 bases sitting between them. This CDR3 is CASSPAGYRTEAFF. CDR3 in DNA: TGTGCCAGTAGCCCGGCAGGGTACCGCACTGAAGCTTTCTTT.

The V call is TRBV5-1, the J call TRBJ2-7; D not resolved. Germline V gives CDR1 SGHRS, CDR2 YFSETQ. This CDR3 has 13 residues. The germline V and J ends were trimmed by 0 bases and 6 bases, with 10 bases remaining between them. Here the CDR3 DNA reads TGCGCCAGCAGCTTGGCTACCACCGCCGAGCAGTACTTC. Translated: CASSLATTAEQYF.

The chain couples TRBV24-1 to TRBJ2-3, with D maybe TRBD2 (5 bases). The V gene lost 3 bases and the J gene lost 1 base, with 10 bases spanning the gap. The V gene's germline CDR1 is KGHDR and CDR2 SFDVKD. This CDR3 spans 15 amino acids. The CDR3 sequence: CATSDPSSGTDTQYF. CDR3 DNA sequence: TGTGCCACCAGTGATCCTAGCAGCGGCACAGATACGCAGTATTTT.

The J gene is TRBJ2-3, the V gene TRBV6-2 or TRBV6-3; no clear D. V was cut by 6 bases and J by 4 bases, with 14 bases left in between. The CDR3 contains 14 residues. The germline CDR1 and CDR2 sequences are MNHEY and SVGEGT. The CDR3: CASSRARSADTQYF. CDR3 DNA: TGTGCCAGCAGCCGGGCCCGTTCGGCAGATACGCAGTATTTT.

The V gene is TRBV2, the J gene TRBJ1-4; D is undetermined. The CDR3 is 14 amino acids. CDR1 SNHLY and CDR2 FYNNEI come from the germline V gene. V gave up 6 bases and J gave up 0 bases, with 8 bases separating them. The CDR3 protein is CASRLRATNEKLFF. CDR3 coding DNA: TGTGCCAGCAGGCTAAGAGCAACTAATGAAAAACTGTTTTTT.

The gene calls are TRBV10-3 and TRBJ2-7; 9 bases line up with TRBD1. Germline V lookup: CDR1 ENHRY, CDR2 SYGVKD. V lost 3 bases, J lost 4 bases, and 4 bases stayed unmatched. CDR3 size: 14 residues. CDR3 DNA: TGTGCCATCAGTGAACCAGACAGGGGGTACGAGCAGTACTTC. Amino acid sequence: CAISEPDRGYEQYF.

This clone was found once. The V call is TRBV19, the J call TRBJ1-1; D is possibly TRBD1 (6 bases). Trimming removed 3 bases from V and 6 bases from J, with 14 bases in between. Germline CDR1 reads LNHDA; CDR2 reads SQIVND (reference sequence). This CDR3 is 14 amino acids long. The CDR3 nucleotides read TGTGCCAGTAGTATTGGGCAGGGGTCTGCTGAAGCTTTCTTT. This encodes CASSIGQGSAEAFF.

The chain has TRBV18 and TRBJ1-1, with 11 bases fitting TRBD1. This CDR3 contains 16 residues. V shed 3 bases, J shed 4 bases, and the junction held 7 bases outside the gene matches. Germline V gene sequence: CDR1 KGHSH, CDR2 LQKENI. The CDR3: CASSPRTGGAGTEAFF. In DNA, the CDR3 is TGTGCCAGCTCACCTCGGACAGGGGGCGCCGGCACTGAAGCTTTCTTT. The full variable domain, completed using reference TRBV18 and TRBJ1-1, is NAGVMQNPRHLVRRRGQEARLRCSPMKGHSHVYWYRQLPEEGLKFMVYLQKENIIDESGMPKERFSAEFPKEGPSILRIQQVVRGDSAAYFCASSPRTGGAGTEAFFGQGTRLTVV.

This chain connects TRBV7-9 to TRBJ2-1; TRBD2 aligns across 16 bases. Germline loops: CDR1 SEHNR, CDR2 FQNEAQ (reference sequence). The CDR3 extends over 18 amino acids. The ends lost 1 base at V and 7 bases at J; junction bases unmatched: 7. The DNA of the CDR3 is TGTGCCAGCAGCTTAGTTGGGACTAGCGGGGGGGCCAGGAATGAGCAGTTCTTC. Its protein product is CASSLVGTSGGARNEQFF. The complete variable domain, with remaining parts taken from reference TRBV7-9 and TRBJ2-1, reads DTGVSQNPRHKITKRGQNVTFRCDPISEHNRLYWYRQTLGQGPEFLTYFQNEAQLEKSRLLSDRFSAERPKGSFSTLEIQRTEQGDSAMYLCASSLVGTSGGARNEQFFGPGTRLTVL.

The chain has TRBV4-1 and TRBJ2-7; 8 nucleotides line up with TRBD1. This CDR3 comprises 15 residues. V lost 0 bases and J lost 4; bases outside the gene matches: 5. The germline gives CDR1 MGHRA, CDR2 YSYEKL. This CDR3 is CASSQDRQGNYEQYF. As DNA, the CDR3 is TGCGCCAGCAGCCAAGACAGACAGGGGAATTACGAGCAGTACTTC.

This clone has only a few counts. V usage is TRBV10-2 and J usage is TRBJ2-1, with D unresolved. Trimming took off 1 base at V and 8 bases at J, with 12 bases between the two ends. The CDR3 has 14 amino acids. From germline, CDR1 is WSHSY and CDR2 SAAADI. The CDR3, as DNA: TGCGCCAGCAGTGAGTTGGCCGACGGAGATGAGCAGTTCTTC. Its protein is CASSELADGDEQFF.

This clone has a handful of counts. The genes are TRBV27 and TRBJ2-7, with 8 nucleotides matching TRBD1. This CDR3 spans 15 amino acids. Germline loops: CDR1 MNHEY, CDR2 SMNVEV (reference sequence). V was clipped by 3 bases and J by 1 base; unmatched bases: 5. The CDR3 DNA follows: TGTGCCAGCAGTTTCCTCGGACAGGGATCCTACGAGCAGTACTTC. Translation gives CASSFLGQGSYEQYF.

This clone showed up just once. J is TRBJ1-1 and V is TRBV5-4, with D possibly TRBD1 on 6 matching bases. The CDR3 extends over 17 amino acids. CDR1 is SGHNT, CDR2 YYREEE, per germline (reference sequence). Trimming removed 7 bases from V and 0 bases from J, with 22 bases in between. The chain's CDR3 is CASSPSMGHIMNTEAFF. The CDR3 DNA is TGTGCCAGCTCCCCATCGATGGGACATATCATGAACACTGAAGCTTTCTTT.